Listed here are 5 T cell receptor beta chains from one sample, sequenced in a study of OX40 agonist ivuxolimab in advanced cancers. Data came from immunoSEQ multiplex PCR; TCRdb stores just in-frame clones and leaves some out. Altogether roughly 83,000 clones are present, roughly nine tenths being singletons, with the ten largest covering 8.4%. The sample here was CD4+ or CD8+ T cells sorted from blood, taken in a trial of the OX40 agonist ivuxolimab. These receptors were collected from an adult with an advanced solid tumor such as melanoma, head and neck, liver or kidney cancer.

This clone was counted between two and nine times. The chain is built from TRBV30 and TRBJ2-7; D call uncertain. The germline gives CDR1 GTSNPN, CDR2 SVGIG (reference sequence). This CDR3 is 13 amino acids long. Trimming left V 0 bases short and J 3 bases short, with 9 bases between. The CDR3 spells CAWSVAQGYEQYV. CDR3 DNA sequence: TGTGCCTGGAGTGTTGCCCAAGGCTACGAGCAGTACGTC.

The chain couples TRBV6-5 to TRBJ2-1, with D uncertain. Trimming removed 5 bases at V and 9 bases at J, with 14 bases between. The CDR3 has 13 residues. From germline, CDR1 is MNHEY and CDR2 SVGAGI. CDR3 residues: CASSPDHTGEQFF. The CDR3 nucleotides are TGTGCCAGCAGTCCAGACCACACCGGTGAGCAGTTCTTC.

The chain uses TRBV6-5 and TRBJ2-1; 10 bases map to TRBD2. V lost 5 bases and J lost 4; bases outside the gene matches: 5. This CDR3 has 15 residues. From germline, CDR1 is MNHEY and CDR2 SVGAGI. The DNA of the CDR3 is TGTGCCAGCAGTCCTAGCGGGGGCTTTTACAATGAGCAGTTCTTC. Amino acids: CASSPSGGFYNEQFF.

In nucleotides, the CDR3 is TGTGCCTGGAGTGTTGGGACGGCGAACACTGAAGCTTTCTTT. It yields the protein CAWSVGTANTEAFF. The chain couples TRBV30 to TRBJ1-1, with a possible D match to TRBD1 (5 bases). V lost 0 bases to trimming and J lost 1 base, with 9 bases between them. Germline values: CDR1 GTSNPN, CDR2 SVGIG (reference sequence). This CDR3 has 14 residues. The whole variable domain, remainder taken from reference TRBV30 and TRBJ1-1, is SQTIHQWPATLVQPVGSPLSLECTVEGTSNPNLYWYRQAAGRGLQLLFYSVGIGQISSEVPQNLSASRPQDRQFILSSKKLLLSDSGFYLCAWSVGTANTEAFFGQGTRLTVV.

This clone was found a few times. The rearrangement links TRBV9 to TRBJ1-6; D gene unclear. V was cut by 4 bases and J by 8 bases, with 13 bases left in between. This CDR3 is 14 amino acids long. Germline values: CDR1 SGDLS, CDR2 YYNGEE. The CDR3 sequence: CASSPTSSHSPLHF. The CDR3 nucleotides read TGTGCCAGCAGCCCAACGTCGTCCCATTCACCCCTCCACTTT.